The sequence of this T cell receptor (beta chain) was determined in a study of CD8 T cells in ankylosing spondylitis. This clonotype was seen many times. The target antigen is unknown. The CDR3 runs 16 residues. CDR1 and CDR2 (germline): SGHAT, FQNNGV. V lost 0 bases and J 4 bases, leaving 12 bases between the germline ends. General study findings and limits: CD8+ cells made up the disease-linked clones, which were relatively rare in peripheral blood. A subset of motif variants has previously been described in the synovial fluid and blood of reactive arthritis. Reportedly, matched ankylosing spondylitis synovial fluid was significantly enriched for disease-linked clones.

TCRdb re-called the 5' RACE reads with MiXCR, one entry per CDR3 protein. The sample lists around 150,000 distinct CDR3 sequences, 15% to 20% occurring once. The gene calls are TRBV11-2 and TRBJ2-2, with D possibly being TRBD1 (5 bases). Sequencing was carried out using blood, either unsorted or a sorted T cell fraction (not recorded which). This TCR was recovered from a male donor with ankylosing spondylitis or in good health (not recorded which). The CDR3 coding sequence is TGTGCCAGCAGCTTAGATCCCCAGGGTGGCACCGGGGAGCTGTTTTTT. Translated: CASSLDPQGGTGELFF.